This T cell receptor (beta chain) appears in the sequencing data of a study of cytomegalovirus exposure and HLA in healthy donors. Findings of the study overall: It was confirmed in vitro that a few of the CMV-associated chains were specific for CMV antigens. It was reported in a later analysis that an Asian-associated ancestry cluster showed fewer N-insertions than the roughly 670-donor mean.

Notes on this clone: What it binds is unknown.

The CDR3 runs 12 residues. The germline gives CDR1 KGHSH, CDR2 LQKENI. V lost 3 bases and J lost 7; bases outside the gene matches: 2. The PCR contained 60 Vbeta and 13 Jbeta primers. TCRdb's copy holds only in-frame clones and misses some; the assay was immunoSEQ multiplex PCR. The sample has tens of thousands of clones. The chain couples TRBV18 to TRBJ1-1, with 7 bases identical to TRBD1. The TCR originated in a male donor in good health and CMV-seronegative. Sequenced input: PBMCs. The CDR3 here is CASSPRDSEAFF. The CDR3 DNA reads TGTGCCAGCTCACCCCGGGACAGTGAAGCTTTCTTT.